Below are 2 T cell receptor beta chains sequenced from a single sample in a study of T cell clonotyping in hematopoietic cell transplantation. Assay: immunoSEQ multiplex PCR; the TCRdb copy retains only in-frame clones and omits some. The repertoire holds over 15,000 clones, 80% to 95% seen once, with approximately 5% in the top ten. Input material: peripheral blood mononuclear cells. All receptors derive from a man aged 35 to 55 in good health. Some clones in this sample may be carry-over from other donors' samples.

The chain uses TRBV5-1 and TRBJ2-7; D is tentatively TRBD1 or TRBD2 (5 bases each). The CDR3 sequence is 16 residues long. Deletions cut 0 bases from V and 0 bases from J, with 13 bases between. CDR1 is SGHRS and CDR2 is YFSETQ in the germline V gene. The CDR3 bases are TGCGCCAGCAGCTTGGCCTTCGGGACGCACTCCTACGAGCAGTACTTC. It is translated as CASSLAFGTHSYEQYF. The full variable domain, with the rest looked up from reference TRBV5-1 and TRBJ2-7, is KAGVTQTPRYLIKTRGQQVTLSCSPISGHRSVSWYQQTPGQGLQFLFEYFSETQRNKGNFPGRFSGRQFSNSRSEMNVSTLELGDSALYLCASSLAFGTHSYEQYFGPGTRLTVT.

V is TRBV7-2 and J is TRBJ1-2, with 7 bases that match TRBD1. V trimming: 0 bases; J trimming: 4 bases; junction bases outside the gene matches: 11. Looked up from germline, CDR1 is SGHTA and CDR2 is FQGNSA. CDR3 length equals 17 residues. The CDR3 loop is CASSLAVRTGVSYGYTF. The CDR3 DNA follows: TGTGCCAGCAGCTTAGCGGTACGGACAGGAGTCAGCTATGGCTACACCTTC.